Sequencing of this T cell receptor beta chain was carried out in a study of blood T cell repertoires in COVID-19. Overall study context: The study drew acute and convalescent COVID-19 samples from the United States, Italy and Spain. PBMCs, B-cell-depleted T cells, or T cells provided the cDNA or gDNA that made up the material.

As originally analysed: Researchers report that nucleated cell counts were estimated from reference gene primer amplification. Sequencing used immunoSEQ multiplex PCR; TCRdb keeps in-frame clones, though not all of them. The D gene and trimming were derived from the DNA, and the V and J assignments and clone size from that table. The sample lists approximately 100,000 clones, 85% to 95% seen once, with less than 7.5% in the top ten. The CDR3 consists of 15 residues. V lost 7 bases and J 0 bases, leaving 16 bases between the germline ends. Germline V gene data show CDR1 as MDHEN and CDR2 as SYDVKM. The rearrangement links TRBV28 to TRBJ2-7; D uncertain. The clonotype originates from a man between 45 and 60 years old with active COVID-19. Material for sequencing was peripheral blood. The CDR3 here is CASNIGTVGSYEQYF. Written as DNA, the CDR3 is TGTGCCAGCAATATAGGAACAGTGGGCTCCTACGAGCAGTACTTC.